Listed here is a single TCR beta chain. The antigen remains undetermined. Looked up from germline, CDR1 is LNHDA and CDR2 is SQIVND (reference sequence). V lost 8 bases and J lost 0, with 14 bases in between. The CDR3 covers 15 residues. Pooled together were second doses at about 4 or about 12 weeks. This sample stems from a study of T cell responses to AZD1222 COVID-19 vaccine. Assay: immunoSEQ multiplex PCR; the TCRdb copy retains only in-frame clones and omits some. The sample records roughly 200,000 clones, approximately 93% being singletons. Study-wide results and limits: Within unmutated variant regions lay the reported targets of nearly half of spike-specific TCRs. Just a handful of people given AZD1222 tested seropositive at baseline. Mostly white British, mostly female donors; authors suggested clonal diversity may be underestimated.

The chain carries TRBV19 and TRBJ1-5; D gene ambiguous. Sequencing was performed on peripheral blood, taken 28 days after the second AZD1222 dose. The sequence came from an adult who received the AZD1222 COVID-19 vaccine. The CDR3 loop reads CASSGPIYSNQPQHF. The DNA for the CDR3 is TGTGCCAGTTCTGGACCGATCTATAGCAATCAGCCCCAGCATTTT. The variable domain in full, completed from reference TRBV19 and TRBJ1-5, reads DGGITQSPKYLFRKEGQNVTLSCEQNLNHDAMYWYRQDPGQGLRLIYYSQIVNDFQKGDIAEGYSVSREKKESFPLTVTSAQKNPTAFYLCASSGPIYSNQPQHFGDGTRLSIL.